This passage covers 26 T cell receptor beta chains from one sample sequenced in a study of blood T cell repertoires in COVID-19. The repertoire was sequenced with immunoSEQ multiplex PCR; TCRdb's copy has only in-frame clones and lacks some. The data show more than 150,000 clones, about four fifths seen once. The sequencing sample was made of peripheral blood. All receptors come from a man aged 55-75 years with acute or convalescent COVID-19.

V usage is TRBV9 and J usage is TRBJ2-7, with TRBD2 matching over 9 bases. This CDR3 has 16 residues. V was clipped by 0 bases and J by 4 bases; unmatched bases: 8. CDR1 and CDR2 from the germline V gene are SGDLS and YYNGEE. Written as DNA, the CDR3 is TGTGCCAGCAGCGTAGGAGGGGCGGGAGGGGTGTACGAGCAGTACTTC. It specifies CASSVGGAGGVYEQYF.

The J gene is TRBJ1-4, the V gene TRBV7-9; D is possibly TRBD1 (5 bases). Germline V gives CDR1 SEHNR, CDR2 FQNEAQ (reference sequence). The CDR3 contains 15 residues. With 5 bases removed from V and 4 bases from J, the gap between germline ends came to 14 bases. The CDR3 nucleotides are TGTGCCAGCAGCCGGGACCTGGGGGGTAATGAAAAACTGTTTTTT. This codes for CASSRDLGGNEKLFF.

The CDR3 DNA follows: TGCAGTGCTAGTAGACGGGAAGCTGGGGCCAACGTCCTGACTTTC. This encodes CSASRREAGANVLTF. J is TRBJ2-6 and V is TRBV20-1; TRBD2 is a possible D gene (5 bases). Germline V lookup: CDR1 DFQATT, CDR2 SNEGSKA (reference sequence). The CDR3 loop spans 15 amino acids. With 3 bases removed from V and 2 bases from J, the gap between germline ends came to 11 bases.

This clone came up once. This chain connects TRBV4-3 to TRBJ1-6, with 7 bases matching TRBD1. The V segment lost 3 bases and the J segment 6 bases; nucleotides outside the gene matches: 5. Germline lookup yields CDR1 LGHNA and CDR2 YSLEER. CDR3 length: 15 amino acids. The DNA for the CDR3 is TGCGCCAGCAGCCAGGGCGGGACAGTTAATTCACCCCTCCACTTT. Residues: CASSQGGTVNSPLHF.

This clone was counted a few times. The rearrangement joins TRBV28 to TRBJ2-5; D unresolved. V lost 2 bases and J lost 5, with 3 bases in between. Germline values: CDR1 MDHEN, CDR2 SYDVKM. The CDR3 consists of 11 residues. The CDR3 nucleotides read TGTGCCAGCAGTTTACGGGAGACCCAGTACTTC. This codes for CASSLRETQYF.

The gene calls are TRBV19 and TRBJ2-7, with 8 bases that match TRBD2. This CDR3 contains 14 residues. The trim removed 5 bases at V and 4 bases at J, leaving 7 bases unmatched. Germline V gene data show CDR1 as LNHDA and CDR2 as SQIVND (reference sequence). CDR3 in amino acids: CASSLGGAGYEQYF. CDR3 nucleotide sequence: TGTGCCAGTAGTCTCGGGGGGGCAGGTTACGAGCAGTACTTC.

This chain uses TRBV24-1 with TRBJ2-1; 9 bases map to TRBD2. The CDR3 length is 17 residues. Trimming removed 0 bases from V and 5 bases from J; junction bases left unmatched: 7. CDR1 and CDR2 (germline): KGHDR, SFDVKD. The CDR3 DNA sequence: TGTGCCACCAGTGATTTGAGGGAGCGGGAGGCCCACAATGAGCAGTTCTTC. Its protein is CATSDLREREAHNEQFF.

This sequence joins TRBV3-1 (or the pseudogene TRBV3-2) and TRBJ1-3; D not certain. The V and J ends lost 0 bases and 4 bases respectively, with 10 bases between them. The germline V gene has CDR1 LGHDT and CDR2 YNNKEL (reference sequence). The CDR3 sequence is 15 residues long. CDR3: CASSQETGLGNTIYF. As DNA, the CDR3 is TGTGCCAGCAGCCAAGAAACGGGGTTGGGAAACACCATATATTTT.

The rearrangement uses TRBV11-3 and TRBJ2-7; D gene uncertain. Trimming removed 5 bases at V and 0 bases at J, with 11 bases between. Germline V gives CDR1 SGHNT, CDR2 YENEEA. CDR3 size: 14 residues. CDR3: CASSPDSFSYEQYF. The CDR3 coding sequence is TGTGCCAGCAGCCCCGACTCATTCTCCTACGAGCAGTACTTC.

The gene calls are TRBV5-1 and TRBJ1-1; the match to TRBD1 covers 8 bases. V was clipped by 1 base and J by 3 bases; unmatched bases: 14. The CDR3 loop spans 18 amino acids. Germline V gene data show CDR1 as SGHRS and CDR2 as YFSETQ. The CDR3, as DNA: TGCGCCAGCAGCTTGTGGGGGCGCGGGACAGGTCGCGACACTGAAGCTTTCTTT. This gives the protein CASSLWGRGTGRDTEAFF.

The chain recombines TRBV12-3 or TRBV12-4 with TRBJ1-2, with 8 bases identical to TRBD1. J lost 8 bases, V lost 10 bases, and 9 bases had no gene match. This CDR3 is built from 12 residues. The CDR3 spells CATNRGAWGYTF. As DNA, the CDR3 is TGTGCCACGAACAGGGGGGCCTGGGGCTACACCTTC.

The chain combines TRBV5-1 with TRBJ2-1; 9 nucleotides agree with TRBD2. This CDR3 contains 15 residues. Germline trimming cut 0 bases from V and 5 bases from J; bases unmatched to any gene: 3. Germline CDR1 and CDR2: SGHRS and YFSETQ. The chain's CDR3 is CASSLVTSGNNEQFF. CDR3 bases: TGCGCCAGCAGCTTGGTGACTAGCGGAAACAATGAGCAGTTCTTC. Full variable domain (remainder filled in from reference TRBV5-1 and TRBJ2-1): KAGVTQTPRYLIKTRGQQVTLSCSPISGHRSVSWYQQTPGQGLQFLFEYFSETQRNKGNFPGRFSGRQFSNSRSEMNVSTLELGDSALYLCASSLVTSGNNEQFFGPGTRLTVL.

The chain employs TRBV21-1 and TRBJ1-1; the table calls TRBD1, which could not be checked here. TRBV21-1 is annotated as a pseudogene. The CDR3 covers 12 residues. The CDR3 DNA reads as TGTGCCAGCAGCAAAAGGGGGCAGGGAGCTTTCTTT. This translates into CASSKRGQGAFF.

The sample holds one count of this clone. The chain couples TRBV6-5 to TRBJ2-3, with TRBD2 identical over 10 bases. This CDR3 is built from 16 residues. Germline trimming cut 0 bases from V and 4 bases from J; bases unmatched to any gene: 4. Germline CDR1 reads MNHEY; CDR2 reads SVGAGI. The CDR3 nucleotides read TGTGCCAGCAGTTACTCCGGGCTAGCGGGAGCAGATACGCAGTATTTT. Translating it yields CASSYSGLAGADTQYF.

The chain links TRBV4-2 to TRBJ1-1; perhaps TRBD1 as D (5 bases). The V and J ends lost 4 bases and 1 base respectively, with 13 bases between them. Germline CDR1 and CDR2: LGHNA and YNFKEQ. This CDR3 spans 15 amino acids. The CDR3 DNA sequence: TGTGCCAGCAGCCGAGAAGTCACAGGGAACACTGAAGCTTTCTTT. It encodes CASSREVTGNTEAFF.

The V and J genes are TRBV20-1 and TRBJ1-1, with a tentative D call TRBD1 (5 bases). The V gene lost 3 bases and the J gene lost 10 bases, with 9 bases spanning the gap. This CDR3 contains 10 residues. Germline V gene data show CDR1 as DFQATT and CDR2 as SNEGSKA (reference sequence). The CDR3 bases are TGCAGTGCTAGCGCGGGACCAGCTTTCTTT. It is translated as CSASAGPAFF.

This sequence joins TRBV7-9 and TRBJ2-3; D gene uncertain. V shed 0 bases and J shed 6 bases, with 4 bases lying between them. CDR3 length: 12 amino acids. Germline V gene data show CDR1 as SEHNR and CDR2 as FQNEAQ (reference sequence). CDR3 DNA sequence: TGTGCCAGCAGCTTAGCTGCGGATACGCAGTATTTT. Its protein product is CASSLAADTQYF.

This clone was seen a handful of times. The gene calls are TRBV28 and TRBJ1-5, with D tentatively TRBD1 (5 bases). V lost 3 bases and J lost 3, with 12 bases in between. The CDR3 loop spans 15 amino acids. Germline CDR1 is MDHEN and CDR2 is SYDVKM. The CDR3 protein is CASSLYGGVNQPQHF. The CDR3 DNA follows: TGTGCCAGCAGTTTGTATGGGGGGGTCAATCAGCCCCAGCATTTT. The variable domain in full, completed from reference TRBV28 and TRBJ1-5, reads DVKVTQSSRYLVKRTGEKVFLECVQDMDHENMFWYRQDPGLGLRLIYFSYDVKMKEKGDIPEGYSVSREKKERFSLILESASTNQTSMYLCASSLYGGVNQPQHFGDGTRLSIL.

This chain links TRBV24-1 with TRBJ2-3; no clear D. Trimming pared 5 bases from V and 8 bases from J, leaving 22 bases between. The CDR3 is 16 amino acids. Germline lookup yields CDR1 KGHDR and CDR2 SFDVKD. The CDR3 bases are TGTGCCACCAGTGGAGGTACCGCGGATGGCCGGGTTACGCAGTATTTT. Protein product: CATSGGTADGRVTQYF.

This clone was counted only a few times. The chain joins TRBV5-6 to TRBJ1-2; a possible D gene is TRBD1 (6 bases). The CDR3 loop spans 14 amino acids. The V and J ends lost 3 bases and 8 bases respectively, with 17 bases between them. Looked up from germline, CDR1 is SGHDT and CDR2 is YYEEEE. The DNA for the CDR3 is TGTGCCAGCAGCTGGGGGCAGGTACTCATGGGCTACACCTTC. It is translated as CASSWGQVLMGYTF. Based on the CDR3 plus reference TRBV5-6 and TRBJ1-2, the full variable domain is DAGVTQSPTHLIKTRGQQVTLRCSPKSGHDTVSWYQQALGQGPQFIFQYYEEEERQRGNFPDRFSGHQFPNYSSELNVNALLLGDSALYLCASSWGQVLMGYTFGSGTRLTVV.

This clone was seen more than once but under ten times. This sequence joins TRBV13 and TRBJ1-2; D is ambiguous. V was clipped by 6 bases and J by 4 bases, with 12 bases between them. The CDR3 extends over 13 amino acids. Germline CDR1 reads PRHDT; CDR2 reads FYEKMQ (reference sequence). CDR3 nucleotides: TGTGCCAGCAGTCAAGACAAGACCTATGGCTACACCTTC. Protein sequence: CASSQDKTYGYTF.

The chain carries TRBV7-2 and TRBJ2-3, with 7 bases identical to TRBD2. The CDR3 extends over 14 amino acids. V lost 3 bases, J lost 4 bases, and 4 bases stayed unmatched. The germline gives CDR1 SGHTA, CDR2 FQGNSA. In DNA, the CDR3 is TGTGCCAGCAGCTTGTGGACTAGTTCAGATACGCAGTATTTT. Protein: CASSLWTSSDTQYF.

The J gene is TRBJ2-5, the V gene TRBV20-1; D is ambiguous. The CDR3 is 12 amino acids. CDR1 is DFQATT, CDR2 SNEGSKA, per germline (reference sequence). The ends were cut back, 3 bases at V and 4 bases at J, with 9 bases in the middle. The CDR3 loop reads CSASDGRETQYF. For the CDR3, the DNA is TGCAGTGCTAGTGATGGGCGAGAGACCCAGTACTTC.

This clone was detected once. The rearrangement joins TRBV10-3 to TRBJ2-7; D not resolved. The V and J ends lost 8 bases and 4 bases respectively, with 12 bases between them. Germline values: CDR1 ENHRY, CDR2 SYGVKD. There are 12 residues in the CDR3. The CDR3 bases are TGTGCCATCGCCTCCGACTTATACGAGCAGTACTTC. Protein product: CAIASDLYEQYF.

The count of this clone is one. This chain links TRBV29-1 with TRBJ1-2, with D hard to call. Germline lookup yields CDR1 SQVTM and CDR2 ANQGSEA. This CDR3 has 14 residues. The V end was cut by 1 base, the J end by 3 bases, with 12 bases between. CDR3 amino acids: CSVEGVGGYYGYTF. The CDR3 coding sequence is TGCAGCGTTGAAGGTGTGGGAGGGTACTATGGCTACACCTTC.

The chain combines TRBV4-1 with TRBJ2-2; TRBD1 aligns across 9 bases. Germline V gene data show CDR1 as MGHRA and CDR2 as YSYEKL. The CDR3 loop spans 16 amino acids. J was trimmed by 7 bases and V by 1 base; bases with no gene match: 7. This CDR3 is CASSQVGTGFGGELFF. Written as DNA, the CDR3 is TGCGCCAGCAGCCAAGTAGGGACAGGGTTCGGCGGGGAGCTGTTTTTT.